A selection of T cell receptor beta chains follows, all from one sample in a study of shared clonotypes between healthy human individuals. This table comes from immunoSEQ multiplex PCR, and its TCRdb copy is limited to in-frame clones, with some not included. The sample records about 480,000 clones, approximately 79% being singletons. Sample: PBMCs. These TCRs come from a woman aged 40 to 49 in good health. Some clones in this sample may be carry-over from other donors' samples. Both conserved end residues are part of each CDR3. Each record gives: clone size, D gene, J gene, V gene, CDR3 protein, CDR3 DNA. The D gene is left open where the match is weak. Clone size is not always given. Where it is, it says once, few, many or a class for expanded clones.

>-|-|TRBJ2-1|TRBV7-6
CVSSPQVVASGANEQFF
TGTGTCAGCAGCCCCCAAGTTGTTGCGTCAGGGGCTAATGAGCAGTTCTTC
>-|-|TRBJ1-1|TRBV5-5
CASSENPPGDTEAFF
TGTGCCAGCAGCGAGAATCCACCAGGAGACACTGAAGCTTTCTTT
>few|-|TRBJ1-1|TRBV19
CASSIWPNTEAFF
TGTGCCAGTAGTATATGGCCTAACACTGAAGCTTTCTTT
>-|-|TRBJ2-5|TRBV6-6
CASSPRGEETQYF
TGTGCCAGCAGTCCACGAGGGGAAGAGACCCAGTACTTC
>-|TRBD2|TRBJ2-7|TRBV28
CANPPGTSGSYYHYEQYF
TGTGCCAACCCCCCAGGGACTAGCGGGAGTTACTATCACTACGAGCAGTACTTC
>-|-|TRBJ2-1|TRBV11-2
CASSFPSTPEGNNEQFF
TGTGCCAGCAGCTTCCCCTCGACCCCAGAGGGAAACAATGAGCAGTTCTTC
>-|-|TRBJ2-1|TRBV11-2
CASSLSLISGAEQFF
TGTGCCAGCAGCTTATCACTCATCTCGGGAGCTGAGCAGTTCTTC
>-|TRBD2|TRBJ2-3|TRBV5-5
CASSLVVSSGNTDTQYF
TGTGCCAGCAGCTTGGTTGTGTCTAGCGGGAACACAGATACGCAGTATTTT
>-|TRBD2|TRBJ2-1|TRBV2
CASSPGTSGRDEQFF
TGTGCCAGCAGCCCCGGGACTAGCGGGAGAGATGAGCAGTTCTTC
>-|-|TRBJ2-5|TRBV5-4
CASSFHWGDQETQYF
TGTGCCAGCAGCTTTCATTGGGGGGACCAAGAGACCCAGTACTTC
>-|-|TRBJ2-1|TRBV4-2
CASSLGGGDEQFF
TGTGCCAGCAGCCTAGGGGGCGGGGATGAGCAGTTCTTC
>-|TRBD1|TRBJ2-7|TRBV18
CASSPDRGLYF
TGTGCCAGCTCACCCGACAGGGGACTGTACTTC
>-|-|TRBJ1-2|TRBV23-1
CASSQYRLRYGYTF
TGCGCCAGCAGCCAATACAGGTTACGCTATGGCTACACCTTC
>-|-|TRBJ1-2|TRBV5-5
CASSLGGTTGHGYTF
TGTGCCAGCAGCTTGGGTGGGACAACGGGCCATGGCTACACCTTC
>-|TRBD1|TRBJ1-2|TRBV5-6
CASSLEPRQGGGYGYTF
TGTGCCAGCAGCTTGGAGCCTCGACAGGGAGGGGGCTATGGCTACACCTTC
>-|TRBD2|TRBJ2-1|TRBV10-3
CATSPRGGWENEQFF
TGTGCCACTTCCCCCCGGGGAGGGTGGGAGAATGAGCAGTTCTTC
>-|TRBD1|TRBJ1-4|TRBV11-2
CASSLQGQSNEKLFF
TGTGCCAGCAGCTTGCAGGGACAGTCTAATGAAAAACTGTTTTTT